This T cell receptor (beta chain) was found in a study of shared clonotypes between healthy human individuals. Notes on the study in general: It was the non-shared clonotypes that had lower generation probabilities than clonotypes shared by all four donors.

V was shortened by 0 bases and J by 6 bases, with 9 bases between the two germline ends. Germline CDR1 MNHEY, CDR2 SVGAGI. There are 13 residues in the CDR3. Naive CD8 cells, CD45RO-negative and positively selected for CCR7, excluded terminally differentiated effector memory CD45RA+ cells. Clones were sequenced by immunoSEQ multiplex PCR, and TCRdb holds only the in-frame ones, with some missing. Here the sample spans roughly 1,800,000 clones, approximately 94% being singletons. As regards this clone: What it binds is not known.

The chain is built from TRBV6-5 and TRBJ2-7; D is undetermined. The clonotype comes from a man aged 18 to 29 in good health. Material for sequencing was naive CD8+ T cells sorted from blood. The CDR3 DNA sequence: TGTGCCAGCAGTTACTCGTCCCTATCCGAGCAGTACTTC. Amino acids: CASSYSSLSEQYF.